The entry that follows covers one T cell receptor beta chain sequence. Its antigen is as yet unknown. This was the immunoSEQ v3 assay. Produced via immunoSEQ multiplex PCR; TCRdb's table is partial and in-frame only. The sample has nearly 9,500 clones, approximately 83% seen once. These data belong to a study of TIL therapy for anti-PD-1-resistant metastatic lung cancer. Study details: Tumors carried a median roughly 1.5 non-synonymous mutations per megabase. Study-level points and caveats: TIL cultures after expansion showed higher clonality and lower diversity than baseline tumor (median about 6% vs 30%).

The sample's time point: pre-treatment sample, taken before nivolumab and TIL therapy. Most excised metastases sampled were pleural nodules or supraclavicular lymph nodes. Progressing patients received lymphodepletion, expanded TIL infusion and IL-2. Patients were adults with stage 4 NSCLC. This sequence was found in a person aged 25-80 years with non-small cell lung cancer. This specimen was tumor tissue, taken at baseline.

The DNA for the CDR3 is TGCGCCAGCAGCCAAGAGGGAGGTACAGGAGGCACTGAAGCTTTCTTT. It translates to CASSQEGGTGGTEAFF. This chain joins TRBV4-3 and TRBJ1-1, with D maybe TRBD1 (5 bases). V shed 0 bases and J shed 4 bases, with 15 bases lying between them. Germline assignment: CDR1 LGHNA and CDR2 YSLEER. The CDR3 covers 16 residues.